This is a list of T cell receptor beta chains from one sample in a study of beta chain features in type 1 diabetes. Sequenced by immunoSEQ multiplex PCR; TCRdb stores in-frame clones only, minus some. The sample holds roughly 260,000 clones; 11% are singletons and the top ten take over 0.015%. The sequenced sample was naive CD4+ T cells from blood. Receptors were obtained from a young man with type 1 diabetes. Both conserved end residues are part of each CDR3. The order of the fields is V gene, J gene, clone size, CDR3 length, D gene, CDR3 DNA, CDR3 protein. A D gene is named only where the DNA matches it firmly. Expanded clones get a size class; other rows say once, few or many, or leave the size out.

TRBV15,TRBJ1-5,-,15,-,TGTGCCACCAGCAGAGGCCAGGCGCAAGGGGAGGCCCAGCATTTT,CATSRGQAQGEAQHF
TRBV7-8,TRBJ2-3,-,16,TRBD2,TGTGCCAGCAGCACGGGAGCGGGGGGGCATCGGGATACGCAGTATTTT,CASSTGAGGHRDTQYF
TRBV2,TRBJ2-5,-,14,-,TGTGCCAGCAGCTTAGGGGGCGGGGTCGAGACCCAGTACTTC,CASSLGGGVETQYF
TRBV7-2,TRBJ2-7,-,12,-,TGTGCCAGCAGCCATCCAGGGGCCGAGCAGTACTTC,CASSHPGAEQYF
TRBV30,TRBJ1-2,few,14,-,TGTGCCTGGAGTGTACCGGTCCCCGGGAGTGGCTACACCTTC,CAWSVPVPGSGYTF
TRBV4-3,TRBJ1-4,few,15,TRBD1,TGCGCCAGCAGCCAAGAATACAGGGGAATTGAAAAACTGTTTTTT,CASSQEYRGIEKLFF
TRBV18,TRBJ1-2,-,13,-,TGTGCCAGCTCACGGACAGATAACTATGGCTACACCTTC,CASSRTDNYGYTF
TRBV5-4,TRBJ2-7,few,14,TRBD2,TGTGCCAGCAGCTCTCCTAGCGGGGGAAACGAGCAGTACTTC,CASSSPSGGNEQYF
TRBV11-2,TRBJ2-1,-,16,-,TGTGCCAGCAGCAAACGAACAGCCTTATCCTACAATGAGCAGTTCTTC,CASSKRTALSYNEQFF
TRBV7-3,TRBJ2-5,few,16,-,TGTGCCAGCAGCTTAAGGGGTGGAGGACTCCAGGAGACCCAGTACTTC,CASSLRGGGLQETQYF
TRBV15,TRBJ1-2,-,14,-,TGTGCCACCAGCAGTCAGACAGGATCCTATGGCTACACCTTC,CATSSQTGSYGYTF
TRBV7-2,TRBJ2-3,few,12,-,TGTGCCAGCAGCACTCTCACAGATACGCAGTATTTT,CASSTLTDTQYF
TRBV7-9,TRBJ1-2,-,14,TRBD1,TGTGCCAGCAGCCTACCCCAGGGGGCCTATGGCTACACCTTC,CASSLPQGAYGYTF
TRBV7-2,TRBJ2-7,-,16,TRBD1,TGTGCCAGCAGCTTAGGAGGGACAGGGATGGCCTACGAGCAGTACTTC,CASSLGGTGMAYEQYF
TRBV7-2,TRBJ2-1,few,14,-,TGTGCCAGCAGTTCAGGGTGGGTGAACAATGAGCAGTTCTTC,CASSSGWVNNEQFF
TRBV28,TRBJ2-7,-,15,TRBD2,TGTGCCAGCAGTACGACTAGCGGGGGAGTCCACGAGCAGTACTTC,CASSTTSGGVHEQYF
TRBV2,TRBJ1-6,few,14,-,TGTGCCAGCGAAATGACAGGAACGAATTCACCCCTCCACTTT,CASEMTGTNSPLHF
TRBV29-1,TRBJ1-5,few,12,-,TGCAGCGTTGTACAGGCTAATCAGCCCCAGCATTTT,CSVVQANQPQHF
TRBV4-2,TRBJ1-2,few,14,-,TGTGCCAGCAGCCAAGATGTAACGGTTCGAGGCTACACCTTC,CASSQDVTVRGYTF
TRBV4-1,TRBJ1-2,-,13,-,TGCGCCAGCAGCCAACAGGGAAACTATGGCTACACCTTC,CASSQQGNYGYTF
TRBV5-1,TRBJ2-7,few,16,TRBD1,TGCGCCAGCAGCCAAGCCCGGGACAGGGTTACCTACGAGCAGTACTTC,CASSQARDRVTYEQYF
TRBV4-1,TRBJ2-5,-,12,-,TGCGCCAGCAAGGGGAACCTAGAGACCCAGTACTTC,CASKGNLETQYF
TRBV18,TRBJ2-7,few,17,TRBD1,TGTGCCAGCTCACCACCGGAAGGGGGCAAGGGCGCCTACGAGCAGTACTTC,CASSPPEGGKGAYEQYF
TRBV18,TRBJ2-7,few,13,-,TGTGCCAGCTCACCATCTCCCCCTACTGAGCAGTACTTC,CASSPSPPTEQYF